Listed below are T cell receptor beta chains from one sample, sequenced in a study of chemoradiotherapy in HPV16-positive cancers. Libraries were prepared by immunoSEQ multiplex PCR; TCRdb keeps only in-frame clonotypes and omits some of them. The sample lists 15,000 or so clones, 80% to 90% seen once, with around 23% in the top ten. Sequenced here: blood, sampled from a patient who underwent chemoradiotherapy. These receptors all come from a human donor with HPV-associated anogenital cancer. CDR3s include the opening cysteine and the closing phenylalanine or tryptophan. Fields, in order: J gene, V gene, clone size, D gene, CDR3 DNA, CDR3 protein. D genes are given only for firm matches. For some rows the clone size is stated as once, few or many, or as a class when expanded; others skip it.

>TRBJ1-5|TRBV19|-|TRBD1
TGTGCCAGTAGTCAGACAGGGGGAGGGCAGCCCCAGCATTTT
CASSQTGGGQPQHF
>TRBJ1-1|TRBV5-6|once|-
TGTGCCAGCAGCTTGATCGGGGGCTGGCGCACTGAAGCTTTCTTT
CASSLIGGWRTEAFF
>TRBJ1-1|TRBV7-2|-|TRBD1
TGTGCCAGCAGCCCCTCAGGGGGCTCGGGGAACACTGAAGCTTTCTTT
CASSPSGGSGNTEAFF
>TRBJ1-2|TRBV6-5|few|-
TGTGCCAGCACCCCACAGGGTTCCACTGGCTACACCTTC
CASTPQGSTGYTF
>TRBJ1-2|TRBV27|-|-
TGTGCCAGCAGTACCGACCAGCGGGGCTACACCTTC
CASSTDQRGYTF
>TRBJ1-2|TRBV19|-|-
TGTGCCAGTAGTTCCTCCGGTTTGACCTATGGCTACACCTTC
CASSSSGLTYGYTF
>TRBJ1-4|TRBV7-2|few|-
TGTGCCAGCAGCTTAGGGTCAGGGTCAGAAAAACTGTTTTTT
CASSLGSGSEKLFF
>TRBJ1-3|TRBV18|-|TRBD1
TGTGCCAGCTCACCGCTGGACAGGGGAACATCTGGAAACACCATATATTTT
CASSPLDRGTSGNTIYF
>TRBJ2-7|TRBV11-2|few|-
TGTGCCAGCAGCTCCCTTCGACAGGAACGCGAGCAGTACTTC
CASSSLRQEREQYF
>TRBJ2-5|TRBV18|-|-
TGTGCCAGCTCACCCAGGAGGGGTTTAGAAGAGACCCAGTACTTC
CASSPRRGLEETQYF
>TRBJ2-3|TRBV5-4|-|TRBD2
TGTGCCAGCAGCTTGGTCCAGCGGGGTAAAGATACGCAGTATTTT
CASSLVQRGKDTQYF
>TRBJ1-2|TRBV4-1|-|-
TGCGCCAGCAGCCAAGCCGGGACACCAATTAGAGGCTACACCTTC
CASSQAGTPIRGYTF
>TRBJ2-7|TRBV7-6|-|-
TGTGCCAGCAGCGGAACAGGGACCTACGAGCAGTACTTC
CASSGTGTYEQYF
>TRBJ1-5|TRBV15|-|-
TGTGCCACCAGCAGAGACTCCGAAGCAAGTCAGCCCCAGCATTTT
CATSRDSEASQPQHF
>TRBJ2-7|TRBV27|-|-
TGTGCCAGCAGTTCCCACTATCTTACCTACGAGCAGTACTTC
CASSSHYLTYEQYF
>TRBJ2-3|TRBV27|-|TRBD1
TGTGCCAGCAGTCGACAGGGGCCAGATACGCAGTATTTT
CASSRQGPDTQYF
>TRBJ2-3|TRBV10-1|-|-
TGCGCCAGCAGTGTGCACCGACAGATTAGCACAGATACGCAGTATTTT
CASSVHRQISTDTQYF
>TRBJ1-4|TRBV19|-|TRBD1
TGTGCCAGTAGTGGGACAGGGAACGGAAAACTGTTTTTT
CASSGTGNGKLFF
>TRBJ1-1|TRBV6-1|-|-
TGTGCCAGCTTTGGGTTGGGCGGTCTGGCTTTCTTT
CASFGLGGLAFF
>TRBJ1-2|TRBV29-1|-|-
TGCAGCGTTGTTATTCCGGGTCGGGACTATGGCTACACCTTC
CSVVIPGRDYGYTF
>TRBJ2-3|TRBV4-3|-|TRBD2
TGCGCCAGCAGCCAAGGCTTGCGGCGGGAGGGCACAGATACGCAGTATTTT
CASSQGLRREGTDTQYF
>TRBJ2-5|TRBV11-2|-|-
TGTGCCAGCAGCTTAGCCCCCTGGACGGCGCAAGAGACCCAGTACTTC
CASSLAPWTAQETQYF
>TRBJ1-3|TRBV7-9|few|-
TGTGCCAGCAGCTTAGATGTAGGTGGAGGAAACACCATATATTTT
CASSLDVGGGNTIYF
>TRBJ1-1|TRBV27|-|TRBD1
TGTGCCAGCAGTTCCATGGGTGCCAGGGGGGCCGCTTTCTTT
CASSSMGARGAAFF
>TRBJ2-1|TRBV7-9|-|TRBD2
TGTGCCAGCAGCCCCGGGCGCGGGAGGTACGACAATGAGCAGTTCTTC
CASSPGRGRYDNEQFF